These 20 T cell receptor beta chains were sequenced from one sample in a study of tumor and adjacent non-tumor tissue in lung cancer. No cell sorting was done before RNA was extracted from the tissue. More than 3 cm separated this lung sample from the edge of the tumor. The library came from three nested PCR rounds adapted from ARM-PCR protocols. TCRdb analysed the multiplex PCR reads with MiXCR anew, one entry per CDR3 protein. The table has more than 55,000 distinct CDR3 sequences, 76% seen once; the top ten hold around 45%. Sequences were obtained from distant non-tumor lung tissue. The receptor set was obtained from a man between 60 and 75 years old with non-small cell lung cancer.

This clonotype was counted a single time. Its ends do not fully match the called genes, so a read error is possible. V usage is TRBV20-1 and J usage is TRBJ1-1; D not certain. This CDR3 is built from 13 residues. Germline-derived CDR1 and CDR2 are DFQATT and SNEGSKA (reference sequence). Written as DNA, the CDR3 is TGCAGTGCCGAGAAACCTCCGAACACTGAAACTTTCTTT. Translation: CSAEKPPNTETFF.

Concerning this clonotype: The junction does not match germline at one end; this may be a read error. This chain links TRBV5-1 with TRBJ2-7; TRBD1 matches at 12 bases. Germline values: CDR1 SGHRS, CDR2 YFSETQ. The CDR3 sequence is 13 residues long. CDR3: CASTTGTGGDQYF. The CDR3 DNA is TGTGCCAGCACCACGGGGACAGGGGGCGACCAGTACTTC.

To note about this clonotype: One end of the junction fails to match germline, which may point to a read error. V and J are TRBV4-1 and TRBJ2-3; D is unresolved. The V gene's germline CDR1 is MGHRA and CDR2 YSYEKL. This CDR3 comprises 17 residues. The CDR3, as DNA: TGCGCCAGCAACCAAGATACGGGCCAGGAAATCACAGATACACAGTATTTT. This codes for CASNQDTGQEITDTQYF.

Remarks on this clonotype: One junction end does not reproduce the germline sequence, and a read error may be involved. The genes are TRBV27 and TRBJ2-5, with D unclear. The CDR3 contains 12 residues. Germline V CDR1 and CDR2: MNHEY, SMNVEV (reference sequence). Here the CDR3 DNA reads TGTGTCAGCATTTACAACGAAGAGACCCAGTACTTC. It translates to CVSIYNEETQYF.

The chain couples TRBV6-1 to TRBJ2-1; the match to TRBD2 covers 13 bases. Germline CDR1 is MNHNS and CDR2 is SASEGT. The CDR3 is 16 amino acids. Unmatched junction bases numbered 12, after V lost 3 bases and J lost 13 bases. The CDR3 spells CASSDRTSGRFGGQFF. The CDR3 coding sequence is TGTGCCAGCAGTGACAGGACTAGCGGGAGATTCGGTGGTCAGTTCTTC.

In regard to this clonotype: The CDR3 carries no conserved terminal phenylalanine or tryptophan, so it likely arises from a read error. This chain links TRBV28 with TRBJ2-3; the D gene is possibly TRBD2 (5 bases). This CDR3 contains 15 residues. Germline V CDR1 and CDR2: MDHEN, SYDVKM. CDR3 DNA: TGTGCCAGCAGTTTACCTAGCCAACTCACAAATACGCAGTATGTT. Its protein is CASSLPSQLTNTQYV.

With regard to this clonotype: Mismatch with germline at one junction end may stem from a read error. The chain carries TRBV11-2 and TRBJ2-2; 7 bases align to TRBD2. The CDR3 totals 16 residues. Looked up from germline, CDR1 is SGHAT and CDR2 is FQNNGV. DNA of the CDR3: TGTGCCAGCATCCTGGTGAGGACTAGTCACACCGGGGAGCCGTTTTTT. It is translated as CASILVRTSHTGEPFF.

As concerns this clonotype: One base away lies a much larger clone, so this may be a sequencing read error. The V call is TRBV20-1, the J call TRBJ1-2; D remains ambiguous. CDR1 is DFQATT and CDR2 is SNEGSKA in the germline V gene (reference sequence). The V end lost 0 bases, the J end lost 4 bases, and 9 bases lay between the germline ends. CDR3 size: 13 residues. The CDR3 reads CSARDQVIYGYTF. CDR3 nucleotides: TGCAGTGCTAGAGATCAGGTTATCTATGGCTACACCTTC.

For this clonotype: One base away lies a much larger clone, so this may be a sequencing read error. V and J are TRBV30 and TRBJ2-1; 10 nucleotides agree with TRBD2. The CDR3 length is 15 residues. CDR1 and CDR2 from the germline V gene are GTSNPN and SVGIG (reference sequence). The CDR3, as DNA: TGTGCCTGGTCCCCCGGACTAGCGGACTACAATGACCAGTTCTTC. It codes for CAWSPGLADYNDQFF. The variable domain in full, with the rest retrieved from reference TRBV30 and TRBJ2-1, is SQTIHQWPATLVQPVGSPLSLECTVEGTSNPNLYWYRQAAGRGLQLLFYSVGIGQISSEVPQNLSASRPQDRQFILSSKKLLLSDSGFYLCAWSPGLADYNDQFFGPGTRLTVL.

Worth noting for this clonotype: Possible read error: a much larger clone is one base away. V gene TRBV30 combines with J gene TRBJ2-7; D might be TRBD1 (5 bases). The CDR3 consists of 13 residues. Trimming took off 4 bases at V and 1 base at J, with 11 bases between the two ends. Germline V CDR1 and CDR2: GTSNPN, SVGIG (reference sequence). CDR3 DNA sequence: TGTGCCTGGATCGTCCGGACATCCTACGAGCAGTACTTC. This translates into CAWIVRTSYEQYF.

With regard to this clonotype: One junction end disagrees with the germline gene, perhaps due to a read error. The chain recombines TRBV13 with TRBJ2-7; possibly TRBD1 for D (5 bases). There are 12 residues in the CDR3. Germline CDR1 PRHDT, CDR2 FYEKMQ (reference sequence). DNA of the CDR3: TGTGCCAGTAAGGACAAGGGAAACGAGAAGTACTTC. Translation gives CASKDKGNEKYF. Variable domain in full (rest from reference TRBV13 and TRBJ2-7): AAGVIQSPRHLIKEKRETATLKCYPIPRHDTVYWYQQGPGQDPQFLISFYEKMQSDKGSIPDRFSAQQFSDYHSELNMSSLELGDSALYFCASKDKGNEKYFGPGTRLTVT.

Only one count was recorded for this clonotype. Being one base from a much bigger clone, this may be a read error. The chain uses TRBV11-2 and TRBJ1-6; D is ambiguous. Per the germline V gene, CDR1 is SGHAT and CDR2 is FQNNGV. The CDR3 contains 17 residues. V dropped 7 bases and J dropped 9 bases, with 25 bases sitting between them. The CDR3 region is CASNHLVLGESTSPLHF. CDR3 sequence (DNA): TGTGCCAGCAACCACCTGGTGCTTGGGGAAAGCACTTCACCCCTCCACTTT.

This clonotype came up a few times. It may be a read error: a sequence one base away is much more abundant. The CDR3 is CASIGTGRNQPLHF. CDR3 sequence (DNA): TGTGCCAGCATAGGGACAGGGAGGAATCAGCCCCTGCATTTT. The chain has TRBV28 and TRBJ1-5, with 9 bases matching TRBD1. Germline loops: CDR1 MDHEN, CDR2 SYDVKM. This CDR3 contains 14 residues.

In the case of this clonotype: Since no conserved phenylalanine or tryptophan closes the CDR3, a read error is the likely cause. This sequence joins TRBV28 and TRBJ2-6; D not resolved. From germline, CDR1 is MDHEN and CDR2 SYDVKM. The V and J ends lost 7 bases and 2 bases respectively, with 6 bases between them. The CDR3 spans 13 residues. CDR3 sequence reads: CASKLPGANVLTL. The CDR3 DNA reads as TGTGCCAGCAAACTCCCTGGGGCCAACGTCCTGACTTTA.

The chain carries TRBV11-1 and TRBJ1-6; D unclear. The CDR3 loop spans 14 amino acids. The germline V and J ends were trimmed by 6 bases and 7 bases, with 13 bases remaining between them. Germline V gene lookup returns CDR1 SGHAT and CDR2 FQDESV (reference sequence). In DNA, the CDR3 is TGTGCCAGCAGTTCTGGGGATCTCAATTCACCCCTCCACTTT. It is translated as CASSSGDLNSPLHF.

As concerns this clonotype: One end of the junction is discordant with germline, which a read error may explain. V usage is TRBV2 and J usage is TRBJ1-1; no definite D call. Per the germline V gene, CDR1 is SNHLY and CDR2 is FYNNEI. This CDR3 spans 13 amino acids. This chain's CDR3 is CASSPQPNTGAFF. DNA for the CDR3: TGTGCCAGCAGCCCCCAGCCAAACACTGGAGCTTTCTTT.

With respect to this clonotype: One end of the junction fails to match germline, which may point to a read error. The chain recombines TRBV6-1 with TRBJ2-3; maybe TRBD2 (5 bases). The CDR3 totals 16 residues. Germline V gives CDR1 MNHNS, CDR2 SASEGT. CDR3 bases: TGTGCCAGCAGATTGGAAGCGGCATCGAGCACAGATACACAGTATTTT. It yields the protein CASRLEAASSTDTQYF.

The chain employs TRBV6-1 and TRBJ2-1; D may be TRBD1 or TRBD2 (6 bases each). The CDR3 has 16 amino acids. V was pared by 7 bases and J by 3 bases, with 19 bases between. Germline lookup yields CDR1 MNHNS and CDR2 SASEGT. The DNA of the CDR3 is TGTGCCAGCATTGCAGATAGGGGGAGGATCTACAATGAGCAGTTCTTC. Amino acid sequence: CASIADRGRIYNEQFF.

This clonotype is categorized as medium-sized. The chain is built from TRBV29-1 and TRBJ2-1, with D perhaps matching TRBD1 (5 bases). Trimming cost V 8 bases and J 2 bases, with 7 bases left between them. CDR3 length: 11 amino acids. Germline CDR1 is SQVTM and CDR2 is ANQGSEA. CDR3 protein: CSTDTYNEQFF. CDR3 nucleotides: TGCAGCACGGACACCTACAATGAGCAGTTCTTC.

This clonotype was observed a few times. Sequence at one end of the junction differs from germline and may be a read error. V and J are TRBV27 and TRBJ2-7; TRBD1 agrees at 9 bases. The CDR3 spans 15 residues. CDR1 is MNHEY, CDR2 SMNVEV, per germline (reference sequence). The CDR3 DNA is TGTGTCAGCAGCCCCCGCGGACAGGGGTGCCACGAGCAGTACTTC. Its translation: CVSSPRGQGCHEQYF.